This is a list of T cell receptor beta chains from one sample in a study of shared clonotypes between healthy human individuals. Using immunoSEQ multiplex PCR, the repertoire was profiled, and TCRdb retains in-frame clones only, with some absent. This table has 2 million to 2.5 million clones, under 95% appearing once. The specimen sequenced was naive CD4+ T cells from PBMCs. Source of these receptors: a man younger than 35 in good health. Some clones in this sample may be carry-over from other donors' samples. The CDR3 runs from the conserved cysteine through the conserved F or W. A D gene is named only where the DNA matches it firmly. Expanded clones are given a class, and other clones once, few, many or no size at all.

TRBD1,TRBV19,TRBJ1-1,NA,CASSKGQGASEAFF,TGTGCCAGTAGTAAGGGACAGGGGGCCTCTGAAGCTTTCTTT
NA,TRBV5-4,TRBJ2-1,NA,CASSSGLSTYNEQFF,TGTGCCAGCAGCTCCGGACTATCCACCTACAATGAGCAGTTCTTC
NA,TRBV7-9,TRBJ1-1,once,CASSLIQTSEAFF,TGTGCCAGCAGCTTAATCCAGACAAGCGAGGCTTTCTTT
NA,TRBV7-6,TRBJ1-1,few,CASSPGRGEAFF,TGTGCCAGCAGCCCCGGCAGGGGAGAAGCTTTCTTT
NA,TRBV11-3,TRBJ2-7,NA,CASSKGGPFESQYF,TGTGCCAGCAGCAAAGGCGGGCCCTTTGAGTCGCAGTACTTC
NA,TRBV9,TRBJ2-5,NA,CASSVSPSQETQYF,TGTGCCAGCAGCGTATCCCCTAGCCAAGAGACCCAGTACTTC
NA,TRBV11-3,TRBJ1-1,once,CASSLGSRLEAFF,TGTGCCAGCAGCTTAGGGTCTCGCCTCGAAGCTTTCTTT
NA,TRBV28,TRBJ2-1,NA,CASSRPEGWRNEQFF,TGTGCCAGCAGCCGACCCGAAGGGTGGCGCAATGAGCAGTTCTTC
TRBD1,TRBV9,TRBJ2-2,NA,CASNRGVPGELFF,TGTGCCAGCAACAGGGGGGTCCCCGGGGAGCTGTTTTTT
TRBD1,TRBV6-5,TRBJ2-7,NA,CASSYMDRGLYEQYF,TGTGCCAGCAGTTATATGGACAGGGGTTTGTACGAGCAGTACTTC
NA,TRBV18,TRBJ2-5,NA,CASSRIISETQYF,TGTGCCAGCTCACGAATCATTTCAGAGACCCAGTACTTC
NA,TRBV7-9,TRBJ1-5,NA,CASSLGSQPQHF,TGTGCCAGCAGCTTAGGGTCTCAGCCCCAGCATTTT
NA,TRBV7-9,TRBJ1-2,NA,CASSLDSDLYGYTF,TGTGCCAGCAGCTTAGATTCGGATCTCTATGGCTACACCTTC
NA,TRBV7-9,TRBJ1-6,NA,CASSSRSSYNSPLHF,TGTGCCAGCAGCTCCAGGAGCTCCTATAATTCACCCCTCCACTTT
NA,TRBV10-2,TRBJ2-3,NA,CASSELWGTDTQYF,TGCGCCAGCAGTGAGTTGTGGGGGACAGATACGCAGTATTTT
NA,TRBV4-1,TRBJ1-5,once,CASSQDVNRYSNQPQHF,TGCGCCAGCAGCCAAGATGTTAACAGGTATAGCAATCAGCCCCAGCATTTT
TRBD1,TRBV4-1,TRBJ1-1,NA,CASSQGDRARSPRAFF,TGCGCCAGCAGCCAAGGGGACAGGGCCCGTTCCCCGAGAGCTTTCTTT
NA,TRBV10-3,TRBJ1-2,NA,CAISDTNYGYTF,TGTGCCATCAGTGATACTAACTATGGCTACACCTTC
NA,TRBV10-3,TRBJ2-5,NA,CAISGDRRETQYF,TGTGCCATCAGTGGAGACAGGCGGGAGACCCAGTACTTC
TRBD2,TRBV4-1,TRBJ2-1,NA,CASSQTSGTEQFF,TGCGCCAGCAGCCAGACTAGCGGGACTGAGCAGTTCTTC
TRBD1,TRBV28,TRBJ2-5,NA,CASSRRQGVETQYF,TGTGCCAGCAGCAGGAGACAGGGGGTAGAGACCCAGTACTTC
TRBD2,TRBV7-3,TRBJ2-7,NA,CASSPREGPYEQYF,TGTGCCAGCAGCCCAAGGGAGGGTCCCTACGAGCAGTACTTC
NA,TRBV2,TRBJ2-4,NA,CASSDKREVNIQYF,TGTGCCAGCAGTGACAAGCGTGAGGTGAACATTCAGTACTTC